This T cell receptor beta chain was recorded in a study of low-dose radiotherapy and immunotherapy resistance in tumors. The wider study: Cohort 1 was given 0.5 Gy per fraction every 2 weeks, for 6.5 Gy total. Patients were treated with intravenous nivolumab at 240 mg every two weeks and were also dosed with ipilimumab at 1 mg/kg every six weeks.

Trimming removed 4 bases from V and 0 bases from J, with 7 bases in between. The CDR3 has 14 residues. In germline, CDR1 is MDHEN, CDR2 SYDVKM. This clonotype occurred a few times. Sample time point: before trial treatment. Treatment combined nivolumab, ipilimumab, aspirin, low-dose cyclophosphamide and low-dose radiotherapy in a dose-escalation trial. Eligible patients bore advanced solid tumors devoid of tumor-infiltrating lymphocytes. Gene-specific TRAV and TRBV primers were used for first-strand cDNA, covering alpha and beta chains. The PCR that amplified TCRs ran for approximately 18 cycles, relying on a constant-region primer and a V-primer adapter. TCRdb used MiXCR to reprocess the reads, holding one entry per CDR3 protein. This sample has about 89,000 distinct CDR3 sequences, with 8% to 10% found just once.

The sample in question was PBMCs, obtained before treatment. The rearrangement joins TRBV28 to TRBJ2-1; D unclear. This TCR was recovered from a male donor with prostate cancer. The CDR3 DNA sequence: TGTGCCAGCAGTTCCCGAGTCTCCTACAATGAGCAGTTCTTC. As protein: CASSSRVSYNEQFF.